What follows are 24 T cell receptor beta chains derived from one specimen sequenced in a study of chemoradiotherapy in HPV16-positive cancers. The repertoire was sequenced with immunoSEQ multiplex PCR; TCRdb's copy has only in-frame clones and lacks some. The table records 9,500 to 15,000 clones, approximately 75% of them present only once. The sample was acquired from a patient who underwent chemoradiotherapy. These receptor sequences come from a human donor with HPV-associated anogenital cancer.

This clone was observed a few times. This rearrangement joins TRBV11-2 to TRBJ1-1, with TRBD1 as a possible D gene (5 bases). This CDR3 has 13 amino acids. V was clipped by 5 bases and J by 9 bases, with 16 bases between them. In germline, CDR1 is SGHAT, CDR2 FQNNGV. The CDR3 here is CASSLGIQDKAFF. CDR3 in DNA: TGTGCCAGCAGCCTGGGGATACAGGATAAAGCTTTCTTT. Using reference TRBV11-2 and TRBJ1-1 for the parts outside the CDR3, the full variable domain is EAGVAQSPRYKIIEKRQSVAFWCNPISGHATLYWYQQILGQGPKLLIQFQNNGVVDDSQLPKDRFSAERLKGVDSTLKIQPAKLEDSAVYLCASSLGIQDKAFFGQGTRLTVV.

V usage is TRBV4-2 and J usage is TRBJ1-2; weak D call: TRBD1 (6 bases). V gave up 0 bases and J gave up 0 bases, with 14 bases separating them. CDR1 is LGHNA, CDR2 YNFKEQ, per germline. The CDR3 sequence is 17 residues long. Here the CDR3 reads CASSQDTAGAANYGYTF. CDR3 in DNA: TGTGCCAGCAGCCAAGATACCGCAGGGGCCGCTAACTATGGCTACACCTTC.

This clone was found once. The V call is TRBV14, the J call TRBJ2-3; D is ambiguous. Trimming removed 0 bases from V and 5 bases from J, with 18 bases in between. From germline, CDR1 is SGHDN and CDR2 FVKESK. The CDR3 loop spans 17 amino acids. CDR3 residues: CASSQDLRLFRRDTQYF. The CDR3 coding sequence is TGTGCCAGCAGCCAAGATTTGAGGCTGTTCAGGAGAGATACGCAGTATTTT.

The chain couples TRBV15 to TRBJ2-2; D is ambiguous. Germline V gene sequence: CDR1 LNHNV, CDR2 YYDKDF (reference sequence). With 5 bases removed from V and 1 base from J, the gap between germline ends came to 8 bases. The CDR3 runs to 14 residues. DNA of the CDR3: TGTGCCACCAGCGCCCCCATGAACACCGGGGAGCTGTTTTTT. This sequence encodes CATSAPMNTGELFF. The full variable domain, in which reference TRBV15 and TRBJ2-2 provide the parts outside the CDR3, is DAMVIQNPRYQVTQFGKPVTLSCSQTLNHNVMYWYQQKSSQAPKLLFHYYDKDFNNEADTPDNFQSRRPNTSFCFLDIRSPGLGDTAMYLCATSAPMNTGELFFGEGSRLTVL.

This chain uses TRBV19 with TRBJ2-7; perhaps TRBD1 as D (6 bases). There are 16 residues in the CDR3. Germline CDR1 and CDR2: LNHDA and SQIVND (reference sequence). V was clipped by 3 bases and J by 4 bases, with 19 bases between them. The DNA of the CDR3 is TGTGCCAGTAGTATCACCCCTGCCCTCGGACAGTACGAGCAGTACTTC. Translated, it gives CASSITPALGQYEQYF.

V and J are TRBV18 and TRBJ1-3, with D maybe TRBD1 (5 bases). The CDR3 is made up of 17 amino acids. Germline V gene lookup returns CDR1 KGHSH and CDR2 LQKENI. V was trimmed by 4 bases and J by 1 base, leaving 17 bases between them. CDR3 DNA sequence: TGTGCCAGCTCACAAAAATGGCAGGGAGAATCTGGAAACACCATATATTTT. It translates to CASSQKWQGESGNTIYF.

The chain uses TRBV4-3 and TRBJ1-5; 9 nucleotides align to TRBD1. This CDR3 is 19 amino acids long. V shed 6 bases and J 0 bases; nucleotides not matched to a gene: 15. The V gene's germline CDR1 is LGHNA and CDR2 YSLEER. The CDR3 loop is CASSPLMRDRDVSNQPQHF. CDR3 DNA sequence: TGCGCCAGCAGTCCTTTAATGCGGGACAGGGATGTTAGCAATCAGCCCCAGCATTTT.

The chain couples TRBV2 to TRBJ2-7; no clear D gene. The CDR3 is 14 amino acids. Germline CDR1 and CDR2: SNHLY and FYNNEI. Trimming pared 1 base from V and 5 bases from J, leaving 12 bases between. In DNA form, the CDR3 reads TGTGCCAGCAGTGAAGGGAACTCCTTGGACGAGCAGTACTTC. It yields the protein CASSEGNSLDEQYF.

V is TRBV2 and J is TRBJ2-7; D possibly corresponds to TRBD1 (5 bases). V was shortened by 2 bases and J by 6 bases, with 17 bases between the two germline ends. Per the germline V gene, CDR1 is SNHLY and CDR2 is FYNNEI. This CDR3 contains 15 residues. The CDR3, as DNA: TGTGCCAGCAGTGAAAGGGGCCAGATCACGAGCGAGCAGTACTTC. Amino acids: CASSERGQITSEQYF.

The chain employs TRBV29-1 and TRBJ2-7; no clear D gene. Germline CDR1 reads SQVTM; CDR2 reads ANQGSEA. V was cut by 0 bases and J by 5 bases, with 11 bases left in between. The CDR3 totals 13 residues. The CDR3 here is CSVEDWPLDEQYF. The CDR3 DNA reads as TGCAGCGTTGAAGATTGGCCCTTGGACGAGCAGTACTTC.

The chain combines TRBV6-4 with TRBJ2-2; D ambiguous. Trimming cost V 3 bases and J 1 base, with 3 bases left between them. The germline V gene has CDR1 MRHNA and CDR2 SNTAGT. CDR3 length: 13 amino acids. CDR3 nucleotide sequence: TGTGCCAGCAGTGAGGGGAACACCGGGGAGCTGTTTTTT. Its translation is CASSEGNTGELFF.

The rearrangement uses TRBV9 and TRBJ1-4, with TRBD1 matching over 7 bases. The trim removed 4 bases at V and 3 bases at J, leaving 6 bases unmatched. The germline V gene has CDR1 SGDLS and CDR2 YYNGEE. The CDR3 contains 15 residues. The DNA for the CDR3 is TGTGCCAGCAGCTTTACAGGGGACTCTAATGAAAAACTGTTTTTT. This encodes CASSFTGDSNEKLFF.

The genes are TRBV11-1 and TRBJ2-5, with D hard to call. V was clipped by 7 bases and J by 4 bases, with 7 bases between them. The CDR3 length is 11 residues. Looked up from germline, CDR1 is SGHAT and CDR2 is FQDESV (reference sequence). The CDR3 DNA sequence: TGTGCCAGCAAAGTGGGAGAGACCCAGTACTTC. Amino acid sequence: CASKVGETQYF.

This chain links TRBV10-3 with TRBJ2-2, with D possibly TRBD1 on 5 matching bases. The germline V and J ends were trimmed by 1 base and 2 bases, with 14 bases remaining between them. CDR1 and CDR2 from the germline V gene are ENHRY and SYGVKD. The CDR3 consists of 17 residues. In DNA, the CDR3 is TGTGCCATCAGTGAGTACAGTATCAGGGTTAACACCGGGGAGCTGTTTTTT. It is translated as CAISEYSIRVNTGELFF.

V usage is TRBV19 and J usage is TRBJ1-5; the D is unclear. CDR1 is LNHDA, CDR2 SQIVND, per germline (reference sequence). The CDR3 consists of 13 residues. The ends were cut back, 6 bases at V and 7 bases at J, with 13 bases in the middle. CDR3 amino acids: CASSSIDGQPQHF. CDR3 coding DNA: TGTGCCAGTAGCTCCATCGACGGCCAGCCCCAGCATTTT.

The chain has TRBV4-3 and TRBJ2-1, with 8 bases aligning to TRBD2. Looked up from germline, CDR1 is LGHNA and CDR2 is YSLEER. The CDR3 runs to 16 residues. V lost 0 bases, J lost 4 bases, and 5 bases stayed unmatched. The CDR3 nucleotides read TGCGCCAGCAGCCAAGATCCCTTAGCGGGATACAATGAGCAGTTCTTC. It codes for CASSQDPLAGYNEQFF.

The V and J genes are TRBV25-1 and TRBJ1-1, with D hard to call. CDR3 length: 15 residues. Trimming cost V 0 bases and J 1 base, with 9 bases left between them. Germline V gene lookup returns CDR1 MGHDK and CDR2 SYGVNS. CDR3 residues: CASSEYRQENTEAFF. The CDR3 DNA reads TGTGCCAGCAGTGAATATCGACAAGAGAACACTGAAGCTTTCTTT.

The gene calls are TRBV5-1 and TRBJ2-2, with D possibly being TRBD1 (6 bases). Trimming left V 8 bases short and J 6 bases short, with 14 bases between. The CDR3 has 13 residues. CDR1 is SGHRS and CDR2 is YFSETQ in the germline V gene. CDR3 residues: CASSRDTSGELFF. CDR3 DNA sequence: TGCGCCAGTTCCCGGGACACTTCCGGGGAGCTGTTTTTT. The whole variable domain, remainder taken from reference TRBV5-1 and TRBJ2-2, is KAGVTQTPRYLIKTRGQQVTLSCSPISGHRSVSWYQQTPGQGLQFLFEYFSETQRNKGNFPGRFSGRQFSNSRSEMNVSTLELGDSALYLCASSRDTSGELFFGEGSRLTVL.

The rearrangement links TRBV30 to TRBJ1-3; 7 nucleotides line up with TRBD1. Trimming at V came to 1 base and at J to 3 bases, leaving 9 bases not matched to a gene. The V gene's germline CDR1 is GTSNPN and CDR2 SVGIG (reference sequence). The CDR3 runs to 16 residues. In DNA form, the CDR3 reads TGTGCCTGGAGTGAGGGACCGACAGGGTTTGGAAACACCATATATTTT. This encodes CAWSEGPTGFGNTIYF.

The gene calls are TRBV28 and TRBJ2-7, with TRBD2 as a possible D gene (5 bases). Germline V gene sequence: CDR1 MDHEN, CDR2 SYDVKM. Between the trimmed V and J ends, which lost 3 bases and 0 bases, there was a span of 9 bases. CDR3 size: 14 residues. The CDR3 bases are TGTGCCAGCAGTTTCGAGGGAAACTCCTACGAGCAGTACTTC. It is translated as CASSFEGNSYEQYF.

This chain joins TRBV19 and TRBJ2-3, with D hard to call. Germline V gene lookup returns CDR1 LNHDA and CDR2 SQIVND (reference sequence). The CDR3 runs to 15 residues. Trimming took off 9 bases at V and 3 bases at J, with 19 bases between the two ends. CDR3 protein: CASQLNEHQTDTQYF. The CDR3, as DNA: TGTGCCAGCCAACTAAATGAGCACCAGACAGATACGCAGTATTTT.

The V call is TRBV4-1, the J call TRBJ1-5, with TRBD1 as a possible D gene (6 bases). Trimming removed 3 bases from V and 3 bases from J, with 9 bases in between. CDR1 is MGHRA and CDR2 is YSYEKL in the germline V gene. There are 14 residues in the CDR3. The CDR3 sequence is CASSQRQVNQPQHF. Here the CDR3 DNA reads TGCGCCAGCAGCCAGAGACAGGTCAATCAGCCCCAGCATTTT.

The gene calls are TRBV25-1 and TRBJ2-5; 9 nucleotides match TRBD2. Germline V gene sequence: CDR1 MGHDK, CDR2 SYGVNS. The CDR3 is 16 residues long. V gave up 0 bases and J gave up 4 bases; unmatched junction bases: 6. The CDR3 DNA is TGTGCCAGCAGTGAATATATAGCGGGAGTTCTAGAGACCCAGTACTTC. As protein: CASSEYIAGVLETQYF.

V usage is TRBV2 and J usage is TRBJ2-5; D call uncertain. The CDR3 extends over 13 amino acids. Germline CDR1 is SNHLY and CDR2 is FYNNEI. The V and J ends lost 4 bases and 5 bases respectively, with 11 bases between them. Here the CDR3 DNA reads TGTGCCAGCAGTGTTCGCCTTCGGGAGACCCAGTACTTC. This encodes CASSVRLRETQYF.